These 5 T cell receptor beta chains were all obtained from the same sample, sequenced in a study of blood T cells in healthy people across ages. Using a J-beta primer mix together with a sample-barcoded 5' primer, a second PCR was run for about 6 to 11 cycles. TCRdb recomputed calls from the 5' RACE reads with MiXCR, one row per CDR3 protein. This sample has approximately 800,000 distinct CDR3 sequences, with 45% to 70% found just once. The sequenced material came from blood. The receptor source for this set is a man aged 40-49 years in good health.

V usage is TRBV7-6 and J usage is TRBJ2-5; D might be TRBD1 (6 bases). The CDR3 has 13 amino acids. CDR1 and CDR2 (germline): SGHVS, FNYEAQ. V was cut by 5 bases and J by 7 bases, with 14 bases left in between. CDR3 DNA sequence: TGTGCCAGCAGCCCGCTCAGGGGATGGACCCAGTACTTC. Amino acids: CASSPLRGWTQYF.

This sequence joins TRBV20-1 and TRBJ2-3, with 9 positions matching TRBD1. The V and J ends lost 6 bases and 1 base, in that order; junction bases with no gene match: 8. The CDR3 extends over 15 amino acids. CDR1 and CDR2 from the germline V gene are DFQATT and SNEGSKA (reference sequence). CDR3 sequence reads: CSAETGGAGTDTQYF. The CDR3 DNA is TGCAGTGCAGAAACAGGGGGCGCGGGCACAGATACGCAGTATTTT.

The chain joins TRBV10-3 to TRBJ2-7; the D call may be TRBD1 or TRBD2 (6 bases each). This CDR3 contains 16 residues. Between the trimmed V and J ends, which lost 0 bases and 8 bases, there was a span of 20 bases. Germline V CDR1 and CDR2: ENHRY, SYGVKD. CDR3: CAISESTGGGTIKQYF. CDR3 DNA: TGTGCCATCAGTGAGTCAACCGGAGGGGGTACGATCAAGCAGTACTTC.

The chain recombines TRBV4-1 with TRBJ2-3, with a tentative D call TRBD2 (5 bases). The germline V and J ends were trimmed by 8 bases and 2 bases, with 17 bases remaining between them. This CDR3 is built from 15 residues. CDR1 is MGHRA, CDR2 YSYEKL, per germline. The CDR3 coding sequence is TGCGCCAGCCTTCCGACGGAGGTCCACACAGATACGCAGTATTTT. It codes for CASLPTEVHTDTQYF.

Only a few counts were recorded for this clonotype. The CDR3, as DNA: TGCAGTGCTATTCGGGAGACTAACTATGGCTACACCTTC. Protein sequence: CSAIRETNYGYTF. The chain uses TRBV20-1 and TRBJ1-2; D not certain. The germline V and J ends were trimmed by 4 bases and 0 bases, with 9 bases remaining between them. The CDR3 consists of 13 residues. Looked up from germline, CDR1 is DFQATT and CDR2 is SNEGSKA (reference sequence).